Below are 4 T cell receptor beta chains sequenced from a single sample in a study of molecular identifiers for immune sequencing clone quantification. One entry per CDR3 protein, called by TCRdb with MiXCR from the PCR reads. The sample consists of some 680,000 distinct CDR3 sequences, about 25% of them appearing once. The sequenced sample was naive CD8+ T cells from blood, with Jurkat cell RNA spiked in. The sample's subset: FACS-sorted CD8+CD4-CCR7+CD45RA+ naive T cells. These receptors were collected from a human donor in good health. Some libraries in this study had Jurkat cell RNA spiked in.

Points on this clonotype: One end of the junction is discordant with germline, which a read error may explain. The chain has TRBV4-2 and TRBJ2-7; 10 bases are a match to TRBD1. The CDR3 consists of 15 residues. Germline values: CDR1 LGHNA, CDR2 YNFKEQ. CDR3 bases: TGTGCCAGCAGCCACCCCGGGACAGGGGTGTACGGGCAGTACTTC. Translating it yields CASSHPGTGVYGQYF.

The gene calls are TRBV20-1 and TRBJ2-7; D gene uncertain. This CDR3 spans 13 amino acids. Germline CDR1 reads DFQATT; CDR2 reads SNEGSKA (reference sequence). V dropped 1 base and J dropped 3 bases, with 10 bases sitting between them. The DNA for the CDR3 is TGCAGTGCTAGAGGGGGATTGTACTACGAGCAGTACTTC. Translating it yields CSARGGLYYEQYF.

Points on this clonotype: A single base separates this from a much larger clone, so it may be a read error. The chain links TRBV12-3 or TRBV12-4 to TRBJ2-2; possibly TRBD1 for D (5 bases). This CDR3 is built from 15 residues. The V gene lost 6 bases and the J gene lost 5 bases, with 16 bases spanning the gap. The CDR3 loop reads CASSRLGQNTGELFF. The CDR3 nucleotides are TGTGCCAGCAGCCGCCTGGGGCAAAATACCGGGGAGCTGTTTTTT.

Worth noting for this clonotype: The junction departs from the called germline gene at one end, perhaps through a read error. V is TRBV23-1 and J is TRBJ1-6; no clear D gene. TRBV23-1 is marked as an open reading frame, function uncertain. CDR3 length: 11 amino acids. The CDR3 spells CASSVDSPLRF. The CDR3 DNA is TGCGCCAGCAGTGTAGACTCACCCCTCCGCTTT.